One T cell receptor beta chain is described in this entry. In the source study's methods: The assay estimated nucleated cells by amplifying reference gene primers. Sequenced by immunoSEQ multiplex PCR; TCRdb stores in-frame clones only, minus some. Clonal size and the V and J genes are those of that table, whereas D and trimming came from the DNA. The sample lists approximately 53,000 clones; roughly 80% were seen once. The CDR3 loop spans 14 amino acids. This sample was taken from a study of blood T cell repertoires in COVID-19. Study-wide background: Samples came from the United States, Italy and Spain, spanning acute and convalescent COVID-19.

The sample taken for sequencing was peripheral blood. The receptor comes from a woman aged 55-69 years with acute or convalescent COVID-19. The chain carries TRBV21-1 and TRBJ2-1; the D segment call TRBD2 is taken from the table without a DNA check. TRBV21-1 is noted as a pseudogene. Here the CDR3 reads CASSKDFSYNEQFF. Here the CDR3 DNA reads TGTGCCAGCAGCAAAGACTTCTCCTACAATGAGCAGTTCTTC.